These 17 T cell receptor beta chains share one sample of origin, sequenced in a study of blood T cell repertoires in COVID-19. Some clones are missing from TCRdb's copy, which holds only in-frame ones; the method was immunoSEQ multiplex PCR. The data contain roughly 80,000 clones, approximately 80% of them singletons. The specimen sequenced was peripheral blood. These receptors were obtained from a man aged 55 to 69 with active or convalescent COVID-19.

Only a few counts were recorded for this clone. One junction end does not reproduce the germline sequence, and a read error may be involved. This chain uses TRBV7-7 with TRBJ2-5, with 9 bases matching TRBD2. The length of the CDR3 is 16 residues. CDR1 is SSHAT, CDR2 FNYEAQ, per germline (reference sequence). The CDR3 DNA is TGTGCTAGCAGCTTAGGCTCTAGCGGGGTCCAAGAGACCCAGTACTTC. Amino acids: CASSLGSSGVQETQYF.

The rearrangement links TRBV15 to TRBJ2-3, with 9 nucleotides matching TRBD1. The CDR3 is 16 residues long. V lost 1 base and J lost 3; bases outside the gene matches: 5. The germline CDR1 and CDR2 sequences are LNHNV and YYDKDF (reference sequence). CDR3 loop: CATSRGLGQGTDTQYF. CDR3 DNA sequence: TGTGCCACCAGCAGAGGTTTGGGACAGGGAACAGATACGCAGTATTTT.

V is TRBV15 and J is TRBJ2-5; tentatively, D is TRBD2 (5 bases). CDR3 size: 15 residues. The ends were cut back, 5 bases at V and 7 bases at J, with 20 bases in the middle. Germline values: CDR1 LNHNV, CDR2 YYDKDF (reference sequence). The CDR3 sequence is CATSERDGSLSTQYF. Here the CDR3 DNA reads TGTGCCACCAGCGAACGGGATGGAAGTCTTTCGACCCAGTACTTC.

The V call is TRBV9, the J call TRBJ2-2; D might be TRBD1 (5 bases). CDR3 length equals 17 residues. CDR1 and CDR2 (germline): SGDLS, YYNGEE. V lost 4 bases, J lost 5 bases, and 21 bases lay in between. Here the CDR3 DNA reads TGTGCCAGCAGCACGAGTGTTGGGCAGGGTCAGACCGGGGAGCTGTTTTTT. Residues: CASSTSVGQGQTGELFF.

The chain couples TRBV19 to TRBJ1-2; 8 bases agree with TRBD1. The germline CDR1 and CDR2 sequences are LNHDA and SQIVND (reference sequence). The CDR3 extends over 12 amino acids. Trimming removed 4 bases from V and 8 bases from J; junction bases left unmatched: 3. The CDR3 sequence is CASSTTGEGYTF. DNA for the CDR3: TGTGCCAGTAGTACGACAGGGGAAGGCTACACCTTC.

The CDR3 DNA follows: TGTGCCATCAGTGAGTCCCCCCGGGGAGCGGGGGGGACGTACACAGATACGCAGTATTTT. Protein sequence: CAISESPRGAGGTYTDTQYF. This rearrangement joins TRBV10-3 to TRBJ2-3; TRBD2 aligns across 10 bases. The germline V gene has CDR1 ENHRY and CDR2 SYGVKD. This CDR3 is 20 amino acids long. Losses at the gene ends were 0 bases for V and 2 bases for J; bases not matched to a gene: 14.

This chain links TRBV6-5 with TRBJ2-1; the match to TRBD2 covers 10 bases. From germline, CDR1 is MNHEY and CDR2 SVGAGI. The CDR3 has 15 amino acids. The V segment lost 6 bases and the J segment 7 bases; nucleotides outside the gene matches: 9. This chain's CDR3 is CASRFPSGGRNEQFF. CDR3 in DNA: TGTGCCAGCAGATTCCCTAGCGGGGGTAGGAATGAGCAGTTCTTC.

The V and J genes are TRBV29-1 and TRBJ2-7; TRBD1 aligns across 7 bases. Germline-derived CDR1 and CDR2 are SQVTM and ANQGSEA. V was clipped by 7 bases and J by 2 bases; unmatched bases: 5. CDR3 length: 12 residues. In DNA, the CDR3 is TGCAGCGCTCGACAGGGACCCTACGAGCAGTACTTC. Protein product: CSARQGPYEQYF.

V is TRBV3-1 (or the pseudogene TRBV3-2) and J is TRBJ1-2, with TRBD1 as a possible D gene (6 bases). This CDR3 has 13 amino acids. The germline V and J ends were trimmed by 2 bases and 2 bases, with 6 bases remaining between them. CDR1 and CDR2 from the germline V gene are LGHDT and YNNKEL (reference sequence). This CDR3 reads CASSQTGNYGYTF. DNA for the CDR3: TGTGCCAGCAGCCAAACAGGGAACTATGGCTACACCTTC.

The chain carries TRBV29-1 and TRBJ2-1; TRBD2 matches 10 bases. Germline CDR1 and CDR2: SQVTM and ANQGSEA. The ends lost 0 bases at V and 9 bases at J; junction bases unmatched: 14. CDR3 size: 17 residues. CDR3 residues: CSVEDSRLAGEFSEQFF. Here the CDR3 DNA reads TGCAGCGTTGAAGATTCTCGCCTAGCGGGGGAATTTAGTGAGCAGTTCTTC.

The rearrangement links TRBV7-3 to TRBJ1-1; D unresolved. Germline V gene data show CDR1 as SGHTA and CDR2 as FQGTGA. The ends were cut back, 1 base at V and 1 base at J, with 7 bases in the middle. The CDR3 is 14 amino acids. The CDR3 is CASSLNTWNTEAFF. The CDR3, as DNA: TGTGCCAGCAGCTTAAATACATGGAACACTGAAGCTTTCTTT.

This clone turned up a few times. The chain is built from TRBV5-4 and TRBJ2-1; 12 bases are shared with TRBD2. CDR3 length equals 16 residues. Unmatched junction bases numbered 5, after V lost 4 bases and J lost 3 bases. CDR1 and CDR2 from the germline V gene are SGHNT and YYREEE (reference sequence). CDR3 sequence reads: CASSTRTSGVYNEQFF. CDR3 coding DNA: TGTGCCAGCAGCACTAGGACTAGCGGGGTCTACAATGAGCAGTTCTTC.

This chain connects TRBV15 to TRBJ2-3; 9 positions agree with TRBD1. The junction had 0 bases not matched to a gene; V was cut back by 2 bases and J by 0 bases. The germline V gene has CDR1 LNHNV and CDR2 YYDKDF (reference sequence). There are 15 residues in the CDR3. CDR3 nucleotide sequence: TGTGCCACCAGCAGAACAGGGGGCAGCACAGATACGCAGTATTTT. It specifies CATSRTGGSTDTQYF.

This chain uses TRBV6-2 or TRBV6-3 with TRBJ1-2; 7 positions match TRBD1. Germline assignment: CDR1 MNHEY and CDR2 SVGEGT. The CDR3 extends over 13 amino acids. V lost 7 bases, J lost 14 bases, and 16 bases stayed unmatched. The CDR3 reads CASIPSLQGGRTF. CDR3 sequence (DNA): TGTGCCAGCATCCCGTCCCTCCAGGGGGGACGTACCTTC.

The genes are TRBV2 and TRBJ2-1; the match to TRBD1 covers 9 bases. CDR3 length: 17 residues. CDR1 is SNHLY, CDR2 FYNNEI, per germline. Trimming at V came to 1 base and at J to 0 bases, leaving 4 bases not matched to a gene. The DNA of the CDR3 is TGTGCCAGCAGTGAAGATCGGGGACAGGGCTCCTACAATGAGCAGTTCTTC. Its protein product is CASSEDRGQGSYNEQFF.

This sequence joins TRBV20-1 and TRBJ1-1; 8 bases map to TRBD1. CDR3 length: 11 amino acids. Trimming at V came to 6 bases and at J to 6 bases, leaving 3 bases not matched to a gene. CDR1 and CDR2 (germline): DFQATT, SNEGSKA (reference sequence). In nucleotides, the CDR3 is TGCAGTGCAAACAGGGGGGCTGAAGCTTTCTTT. Protein: CSANRGAEAFF.

The chain has TRBV28 and TRBJ1-1; D gene unclear. CDR1 and CDR2 (germline): MDHEN, SYDVKM. The CDR3 has 15 residues. Trimming removed 4 bases at V and 2 bases at J, with 14 bases between. In DNA, the CDR3 is TGTGCCAGCAGTTACTCTACGGGGTTTAACACTGAAGCTTTCTTT. This gives the protein CASSYSTGFNTEAFF. Combining the CDR3 with reference TRBV28 and TRBJ1-1 gives the whole variable domain DVKVTQSSRYLVKRTGEKVFLECVQDMDHENMFWYRQDPGLGLRLIYFSYDVKMKEKGDIPEGYSVSREKKERFSLILESASTNQTSMYLCASSYSTGFNTEAFFGQGTRLTVV.